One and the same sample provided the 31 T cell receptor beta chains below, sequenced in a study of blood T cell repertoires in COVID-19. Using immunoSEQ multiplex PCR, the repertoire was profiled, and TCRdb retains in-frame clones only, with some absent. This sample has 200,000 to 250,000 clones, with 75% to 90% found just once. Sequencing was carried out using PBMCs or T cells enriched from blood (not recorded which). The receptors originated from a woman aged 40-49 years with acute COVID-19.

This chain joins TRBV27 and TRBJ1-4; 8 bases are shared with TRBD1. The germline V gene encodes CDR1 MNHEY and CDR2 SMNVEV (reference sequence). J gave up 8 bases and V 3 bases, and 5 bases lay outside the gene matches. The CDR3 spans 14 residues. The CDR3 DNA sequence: TGTGCCAGCAGTTTGGCAGGGGGCCGAGAAAAACTGTTTTTT. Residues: CASSLAGGREKLFF.

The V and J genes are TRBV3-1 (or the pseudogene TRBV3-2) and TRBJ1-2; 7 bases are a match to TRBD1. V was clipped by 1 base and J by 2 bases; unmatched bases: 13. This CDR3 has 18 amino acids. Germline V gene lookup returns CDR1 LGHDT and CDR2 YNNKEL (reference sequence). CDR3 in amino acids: CASSQGTPTGRQNYGYTF. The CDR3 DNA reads TGTGCCAGCAGCCAAGGTACACCGACAGGGCGTCAAAACTATGGCTACACCTTC.

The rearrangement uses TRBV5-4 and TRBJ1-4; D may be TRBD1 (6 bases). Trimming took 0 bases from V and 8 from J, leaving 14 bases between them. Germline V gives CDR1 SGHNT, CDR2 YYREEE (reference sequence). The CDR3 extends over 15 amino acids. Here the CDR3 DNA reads TGTGCCAGCAGCTTGGGGGATCCAGGACAGGAAAAACTGTTTTTT. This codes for CASSLGDPGQEKLFF.

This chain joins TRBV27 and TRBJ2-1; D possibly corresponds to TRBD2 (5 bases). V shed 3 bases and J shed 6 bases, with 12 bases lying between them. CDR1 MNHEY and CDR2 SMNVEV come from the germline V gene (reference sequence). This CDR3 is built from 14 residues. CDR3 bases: TGTGCCAGCAGTTTGTCGGGGAGTTTCAATGAGCAGTTCTTC. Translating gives CASSLSGSFNEQFF.

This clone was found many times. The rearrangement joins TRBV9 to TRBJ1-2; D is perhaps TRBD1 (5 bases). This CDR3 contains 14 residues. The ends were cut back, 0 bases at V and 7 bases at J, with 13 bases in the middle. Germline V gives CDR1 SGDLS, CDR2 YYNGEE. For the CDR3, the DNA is TGTGCCAGCAGCGTAGCTATAGCGGGGGGTGGCTACACCTTC. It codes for CASSVAIAGGGYTF.

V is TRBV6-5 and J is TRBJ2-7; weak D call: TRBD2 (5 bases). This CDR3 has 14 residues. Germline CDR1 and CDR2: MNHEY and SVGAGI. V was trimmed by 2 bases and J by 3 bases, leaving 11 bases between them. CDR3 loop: CASSYATGSYEQYV. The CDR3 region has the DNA TGTGCCAGCAGTTACGCGACGGGGAGCTACGAGCAGTACGTC.

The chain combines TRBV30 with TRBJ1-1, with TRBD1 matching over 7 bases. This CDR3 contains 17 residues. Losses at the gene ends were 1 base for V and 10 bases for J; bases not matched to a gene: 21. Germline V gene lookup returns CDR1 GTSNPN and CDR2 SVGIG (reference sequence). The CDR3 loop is CAWSASLLERGRYSAFF. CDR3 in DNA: TGTGCCTGGAGTGCATCCCTATTAGAGAGGGGGCGTTATTCAGCTTTCTTT.

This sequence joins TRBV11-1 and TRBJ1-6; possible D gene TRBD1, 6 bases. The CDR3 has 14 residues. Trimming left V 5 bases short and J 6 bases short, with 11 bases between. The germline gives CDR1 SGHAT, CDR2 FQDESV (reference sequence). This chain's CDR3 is CASSPRTANSPLHF. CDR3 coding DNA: TGTGCCAGCAGCCCACGGACAGCTAATTCACCCCTCCACTTT. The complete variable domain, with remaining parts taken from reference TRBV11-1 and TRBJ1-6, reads EAEVAQSPRYKITEKSQAVAFWCDPISGHATLYWYRQILGQGPELLVQFQDESVVDDSQLPKDRFSAERLKGVDSTLKIQPAELGDSAMYLCASSPRTANSPLHFGNGTRLTVT.

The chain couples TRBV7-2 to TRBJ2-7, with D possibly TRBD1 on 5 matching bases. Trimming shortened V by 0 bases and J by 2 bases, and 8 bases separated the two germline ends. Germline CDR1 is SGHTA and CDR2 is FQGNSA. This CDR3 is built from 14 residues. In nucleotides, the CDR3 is TGTGCCAGCAGCTTAGCGGGGCAAGCCTACGAGCAGTACTTC. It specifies CASSLAGQAYEQYF.

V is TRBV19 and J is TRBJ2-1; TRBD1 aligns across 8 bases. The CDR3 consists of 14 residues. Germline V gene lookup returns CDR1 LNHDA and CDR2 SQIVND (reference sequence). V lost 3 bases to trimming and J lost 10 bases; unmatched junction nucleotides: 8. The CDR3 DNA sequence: TGTGCCAGTAGTATTCGGACAGGGTATGGCGAGCAGTTCTTC. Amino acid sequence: CASSIRTGYGEQFF. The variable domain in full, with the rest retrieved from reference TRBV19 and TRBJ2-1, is DGGITQSPKYLFRKEGQNVTLSCEQNLNHDAMYWYRQDPGQGLRLIYYSQIVNDFQKGDIAEGYSVSREKKESFPLTVTSAQKNPTAFYLCASSIRTGYGEQFFGPGTRLTVL.

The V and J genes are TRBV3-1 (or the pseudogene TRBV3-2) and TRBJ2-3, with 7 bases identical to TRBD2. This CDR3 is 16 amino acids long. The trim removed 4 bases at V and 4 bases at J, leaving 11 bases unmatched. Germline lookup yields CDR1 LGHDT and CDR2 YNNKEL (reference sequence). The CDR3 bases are TGTGCCAGCAGCCCCGAACCGGGACTACAGGCAGATACGCAGTATTTT. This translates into CASSPEPGLQADTQYF.

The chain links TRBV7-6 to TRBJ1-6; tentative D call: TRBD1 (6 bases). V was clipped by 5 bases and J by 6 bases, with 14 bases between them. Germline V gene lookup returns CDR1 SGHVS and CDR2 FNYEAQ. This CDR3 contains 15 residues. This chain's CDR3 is CASSPGQPFNSPLHF. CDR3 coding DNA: TGTGCCAGCAGCCCCGGACAGCCCTTTAATTCACCCCTCCACTTT.

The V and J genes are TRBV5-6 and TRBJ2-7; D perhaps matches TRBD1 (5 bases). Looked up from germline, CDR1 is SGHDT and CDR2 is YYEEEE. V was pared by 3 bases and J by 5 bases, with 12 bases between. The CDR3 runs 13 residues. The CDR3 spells CASSYTRGHEQYV. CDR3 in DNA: TGTGCCAGCAGCTACACAAGGGGCCACGAGCAGTACGTC.

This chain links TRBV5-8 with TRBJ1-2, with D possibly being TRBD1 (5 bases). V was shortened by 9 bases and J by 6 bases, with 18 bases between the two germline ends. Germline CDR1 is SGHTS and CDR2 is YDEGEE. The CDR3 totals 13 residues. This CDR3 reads CATEPQGSDGYTF. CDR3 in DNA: TGTGCCACCGAGCCCCAGGGAAGTGATGGCTACACCTTC.

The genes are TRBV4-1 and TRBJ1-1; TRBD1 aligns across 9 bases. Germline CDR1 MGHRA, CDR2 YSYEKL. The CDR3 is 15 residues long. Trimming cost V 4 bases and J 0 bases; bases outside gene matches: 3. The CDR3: CASSPDRGMNTEAFF. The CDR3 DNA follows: TGCGCCAGCAGCCCGGACAGGGGAATGAACACTGAAGCTTTCTTT.

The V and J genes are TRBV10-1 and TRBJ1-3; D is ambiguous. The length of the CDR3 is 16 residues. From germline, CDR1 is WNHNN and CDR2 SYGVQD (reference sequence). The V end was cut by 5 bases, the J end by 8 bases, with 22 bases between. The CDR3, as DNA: TGCGCCAGCAGTTCGACTATTGCTCAGGCGCTATACACCATATATTTT. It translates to CASSSTIAQALYTIYF.

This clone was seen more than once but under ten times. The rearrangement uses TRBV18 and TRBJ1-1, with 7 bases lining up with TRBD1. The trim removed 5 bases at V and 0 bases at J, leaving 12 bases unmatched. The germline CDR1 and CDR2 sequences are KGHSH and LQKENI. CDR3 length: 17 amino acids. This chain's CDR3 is CASSYKEGQPLNTEAFF. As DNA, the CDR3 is TGTGCCAGCTCATACAAAGAGGGACAGCCCCTGAACACTGAAGCTTTCTTT.

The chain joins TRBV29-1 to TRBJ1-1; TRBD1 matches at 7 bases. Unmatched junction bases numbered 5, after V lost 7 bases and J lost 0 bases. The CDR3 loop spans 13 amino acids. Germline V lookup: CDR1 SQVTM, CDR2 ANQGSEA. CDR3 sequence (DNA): TGCAGCGCTAAGGGGGCTATGAACACTGAAGCTTTCTTT. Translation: CSAKGAMNTEAFF.

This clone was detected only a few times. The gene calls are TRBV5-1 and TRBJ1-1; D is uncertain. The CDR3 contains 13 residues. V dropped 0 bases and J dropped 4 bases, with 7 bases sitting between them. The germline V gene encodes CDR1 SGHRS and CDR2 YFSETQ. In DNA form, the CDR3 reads TGCGCCAGCAGCTTGGAACAGACCACTGAAGCTTTCTTT. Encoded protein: CASSLEQTTEAFF. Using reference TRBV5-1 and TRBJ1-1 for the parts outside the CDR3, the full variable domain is KAGVTQTPRYLIKTRGQQVTLSCSPISGHRSVSWYQQTPGQGLQFLFEYFSETQRNKGNFPGRFSGRQFSNSRSEMNVSTLELGDSALYLCASSLEQTTEAFFGQGTRLTVV.

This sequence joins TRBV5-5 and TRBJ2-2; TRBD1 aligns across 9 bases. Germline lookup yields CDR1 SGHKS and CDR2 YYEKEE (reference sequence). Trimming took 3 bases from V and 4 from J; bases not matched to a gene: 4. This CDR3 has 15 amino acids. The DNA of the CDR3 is TGTGCCAGCAGCTCGGACAGGGGAGGCACCGGGGAGCTGTTTTTT. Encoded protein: CASSSDRGGTGELFF.

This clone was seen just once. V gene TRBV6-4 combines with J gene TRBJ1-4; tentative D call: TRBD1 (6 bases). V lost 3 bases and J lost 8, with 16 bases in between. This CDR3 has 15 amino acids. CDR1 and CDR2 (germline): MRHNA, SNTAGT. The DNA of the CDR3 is TGTGCCAGCAGTGATACCGGGACAAGGCGAGAAAAACTGTTTTTT. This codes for CASSDTGTRREKLFF.

In nucleotides, the CDR3 is TGTGCCAGCAGCCCAACAGGGGATGGCTACACCTTC. Encoded protein: CASSPTGDGYTF. The chain employs TRBV7-9 and TRBJ1-2, with 7 bases lining up with TRBD1. Unmatched junction bases numbered 3, after V lost 5 bases and J lost 6 bases. This CDR3 spans 12 amino acids. Germline CDR1 and CDR2: SEHNR and FQNEAQ (reference sequence).

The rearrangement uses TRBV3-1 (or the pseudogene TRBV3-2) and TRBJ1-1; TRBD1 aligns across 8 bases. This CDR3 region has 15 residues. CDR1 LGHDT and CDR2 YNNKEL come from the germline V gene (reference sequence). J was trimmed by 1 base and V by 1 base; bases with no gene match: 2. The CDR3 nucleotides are TGTGCCAGCAGCCAAGGGGACAGGAAGAACACTGAAGCTTTCTTT. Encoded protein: CASSQGDRKNTEAFF.

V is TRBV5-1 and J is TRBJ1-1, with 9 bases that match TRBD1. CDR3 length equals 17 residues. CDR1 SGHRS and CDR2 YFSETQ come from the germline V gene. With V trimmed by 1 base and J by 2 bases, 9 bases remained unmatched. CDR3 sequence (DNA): TGCGCCAGCAGCTTGTTATGGGACAGGGACGGTAACACTGAAGCTTTCTTT. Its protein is CASSLLWDRDGNTEAFF.

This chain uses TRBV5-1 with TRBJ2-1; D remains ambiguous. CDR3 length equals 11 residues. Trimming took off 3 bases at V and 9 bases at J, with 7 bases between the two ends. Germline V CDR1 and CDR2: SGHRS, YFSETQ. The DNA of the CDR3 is TGCGCCAGCAGCTCCAGGCGTGAGCAGTTCTTC. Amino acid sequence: CASSSRREQFF.

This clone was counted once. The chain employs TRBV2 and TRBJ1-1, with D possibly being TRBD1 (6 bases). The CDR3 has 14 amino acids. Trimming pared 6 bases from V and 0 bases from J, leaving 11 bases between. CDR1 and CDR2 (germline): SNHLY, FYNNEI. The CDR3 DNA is TGTGCCAGCAGGGTAACAGGGATGAACACTGAAGCTTTCTTT. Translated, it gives CASRVTGMNTEAFF.

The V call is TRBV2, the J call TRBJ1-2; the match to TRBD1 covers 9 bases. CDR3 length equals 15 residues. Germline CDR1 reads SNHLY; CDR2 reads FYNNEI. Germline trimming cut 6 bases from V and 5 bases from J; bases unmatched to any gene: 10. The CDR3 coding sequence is TGTGCCAGCAGAACTCGGGGGACAGGGAAATATGGCTACACCTTC. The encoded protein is CASRTRGTGKYGYTF.

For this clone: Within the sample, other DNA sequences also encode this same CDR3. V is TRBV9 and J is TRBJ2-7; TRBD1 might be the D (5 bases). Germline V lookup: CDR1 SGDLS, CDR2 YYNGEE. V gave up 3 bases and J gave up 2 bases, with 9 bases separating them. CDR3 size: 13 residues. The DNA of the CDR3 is TGTGCCAGCAGCGCCCAGGGCGCCTACGAGCAGTACTTC. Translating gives CASSAQGAYEQYF.

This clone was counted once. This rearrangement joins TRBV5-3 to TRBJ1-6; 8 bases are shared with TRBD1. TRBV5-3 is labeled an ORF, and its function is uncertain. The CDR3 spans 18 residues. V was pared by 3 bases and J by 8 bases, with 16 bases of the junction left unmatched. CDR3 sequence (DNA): TGTGCCAGAAGCTCAACCCCGGGACAGGTGACTCTCTATTCACCCCTCCACTTT. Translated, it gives CARSSTPGQVTLYSPLHF.

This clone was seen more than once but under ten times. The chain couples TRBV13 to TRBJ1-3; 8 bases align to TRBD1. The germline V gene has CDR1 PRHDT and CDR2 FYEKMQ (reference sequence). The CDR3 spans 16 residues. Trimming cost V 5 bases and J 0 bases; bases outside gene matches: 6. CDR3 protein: CASSLRGLLSGNTIYF. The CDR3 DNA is TGTGCCAGCAGCCTCAGGGGGCTACTCTCTGGAAACACCATATATTTT.

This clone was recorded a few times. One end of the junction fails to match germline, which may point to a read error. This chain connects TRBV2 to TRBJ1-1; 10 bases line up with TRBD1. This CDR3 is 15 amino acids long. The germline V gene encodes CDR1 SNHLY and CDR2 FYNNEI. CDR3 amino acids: CASTMDRGSNAEAFF. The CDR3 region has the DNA TGTGCCAGCACTATGGACAGGGGGTCGAACGCTGAAGCTTTCTTT. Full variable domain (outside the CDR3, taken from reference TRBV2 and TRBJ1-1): EPEVTQTPSHQVTQMGQEVILRCVPISNHLYFYWYRQILGQKVEFLVSFYNNEISEKSEIFDDQFSVERPDGSNFTLKIRSTKLEDSAMYFCASTMDRGSNAEAFFGQGTRLTVV.